The 10 T cell receptor beta chains given below trace back to one sample, sequenced in a study of cytomegalovirus exposure and HLA in healthy donors. The PCR used 60 Vbeta and 13 Jbeta primers. Some clones are missing from TCRdb's copy, which holds only in-frame ones; the method was immunoSEQ multiplex PCR. The table lists approximately 150,000 clones, more than 65% of them singletons, with around 6.1% in the top ten. Specimen: PBMCs. All receptors come from a man aged 25-45 years in good health and CMV-seropositive.

V and J are TRBV4-2 and TRBJ2-1; the match to TRBD2 covers 12 bases. The germline V gene encodes CDR1 LGHNA and CDR2 YNFKEQ. The CDR3 is made up of 16 amino acids. V trimming: 4 bases; J trimming: 7 bases; junction bases outside the gene matches: 8. The CDR3 nucleotides read TGTGCCAGCAGCCGGCTAGCGGGGGGGCCTGATAATGAGCAGTTCTTC. This translates into CASSRLAGGPDNEQFF.

This clone was observed once. The rearrangement uses TRBV6-4 and TRBJ2-1; 10 bases are shared with TRBD2. Per germline, CDR1 MRHNA and CDR2 SNTAGT. The CDR3 spans 15 residues. The ends lost 4 bases at V and 6 bases at J; junction bases unmatched: 6. The CDR3 loop reads CASSGGASGGNEQFF. The CDR3 bases are TGTGCCAGCAGTGGGGGGGCTAGCGGGGGCAATGAGCAGTTCTTC.

V and J are TRBV2 and TRBJ2-5; 8 bases are shared with TRBD2. Unmatched junction bases numbered 6, after V lost 2 bases and J lost 4 bases. The germline gives CDR1 SNHLY, CDR2 FYNNEI. The CDR3 consists of 15 residues. DNA for the CDR3: TGTGCCAGCAGTGAAATCATCAGCGGGGGAGAGACCCAGTACTTC. It yields the protein CASSEIISGGETQYF.

The genes are TRBV7-9 and TRBJ1-5; no clear D gene. V was cut by 7 bases and J by 0 bases, with 13 bases left in between. Germline assignment: CDR1 SEHNR and CDR2 FQNEAQ (reference sequence). The CDR3 sequence is 15 residues long. The CDR3 DNA is TGTGCCAGCACCCGGGTCGGAGTTAGCAATCAGCCCCAGCATTTT. It yields the protein CASTRVGVSNQPQHF.

The V gene is TRBV28, the J gene TRBJ1-1, with D tentatively TRBD1 (5 bases). Trimming removed 2 bases at V and 6 bases at J, with 7 bases between. Germline V gene lookup returns CDR1 MDHEN and CDR2 SYDVKM. The CDR3 spans 12 residues. DNA for the CDR3: TGTGCCAGCAGTTTACTCAGGGCTGAAGCTTTCTTT. It encodes CASSLLRAEAFF.

The chain uses TRBV19 and TRBJ2-1; 10 bases match TRBD2. Losses at the gene ends were 5 bases for V and 7 bases for J; bases not matched to a gene: 8. This CDR3 spans 15 amino acids. Germline V gene lookup returns CDR1 LNHDA and CDR2 SQIVND (reference sequence). Here the CDR3 DNA reads TGTGCCAGTAGTTCACCCGAGCGGGGGGGGAATGAGCAGTTCTTC. Its translation is CASSSPERGGNEQFF.

The J gene is TRBJ1-2, the V gene TRBV5-4; 11 bases align to TRBD1. With 3 bases clipped from V and 8 bases from J, the junction kept 9 bases outside the gene matches. Germline V lookup: CDR1 SGHNT, CDR2 YYREEE (reference sequence). CDR3 size: 15 residues. The CDR3 sequence is CASSSTGQGARGYTF. The DNA of the CDR3 is TGTGCCAGCAGCTCAACTGGACAGGGGGCGCGCGGCTACACCTTC.

This sequence joins TRBV4-1 and TRBJ2-2, with D possibly matching TRBD1 (5 bases). Germline CDR1 reads MGHRA; CDR2 reads YSYEKL. This CDR3 is 16 amino acids long. Between the trimmed V and J ends, which lost 1 base and 6 bases, there was a span of 15 bases. The CDR3 sequence: CASSQVLAGIPGELFF. The DNA for the CDR3 is TGCGCCAGCAGCCAAGTCTTGGCAGGGATACCCGGGGAGCTGTTTTTT.

The CDR3 spells CASSDSQGVAEAFF. As DNA, the CDR3 is TGCGCCAGCAGTGACTCACAGGGGGTCGCTGAAGCTTTCTTT. V usage is TRBV10-1 and J usage is TRBJ1-1, with TRBD1 identical over 8 bases. The CDR3 runs 14 residues. Trimming at V came to 3 bases and at J to 6 bases, leaving 6 bases not matched to a gene. The germline gives CDR1 WNHNN, CDR2 SYGVQD (reference sequence).

This chain uses TRBV19 with TRBJ1-5; D remains unclear. The CDR3 totals 12 residues. In germline, CDR1 is LNHDA, CDR2 SQIVND (reference sequence). The V end was cut by 3 bases, the J end by 4 bases, with 4 bases between. The CDR3 loop is CASSIRNQPQHF. The CDR3 bases are TGTGCCAGTAGTATCAGAAATCAGCCCCAGCATTTT.